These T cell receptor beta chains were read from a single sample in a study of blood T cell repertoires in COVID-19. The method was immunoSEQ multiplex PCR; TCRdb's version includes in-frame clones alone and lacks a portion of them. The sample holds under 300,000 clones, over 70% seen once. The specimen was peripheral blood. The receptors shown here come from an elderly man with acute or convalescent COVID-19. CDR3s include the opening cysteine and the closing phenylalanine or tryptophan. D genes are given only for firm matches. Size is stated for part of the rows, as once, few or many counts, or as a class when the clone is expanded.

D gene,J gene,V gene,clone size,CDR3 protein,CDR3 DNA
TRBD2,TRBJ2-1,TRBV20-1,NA,CSASMLAGVPNNEQFF,TGCAGTGCTAGTATGCTAGCGGGAGTGCCGAACAATGAGCAGTTCTTC
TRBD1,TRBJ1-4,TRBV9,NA,CASSLTGQSNEKLFF,TGTGCCAGCAGCCTAACGGGACAGAGTAATGAAAAACTGTTTTTT
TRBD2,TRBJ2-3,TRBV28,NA,CASSLTGRAPDTQYF,TGTGCCAGCAGCTTAACTGGGAGGGCCCCAGATACGCAGTATTTT
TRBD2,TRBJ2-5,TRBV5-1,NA,CASSSGTSGDSLYQETQYF,TGCGCCAGCAGCTCGGGGACTAGCGGGGACTCCCTGTACCAAGAGACCCAGTACTTC
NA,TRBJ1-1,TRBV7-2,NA,CASSYAGREAFF,TGTGCCAGCAGCTACGCAGGGCGTGAAGCTTTCTTT
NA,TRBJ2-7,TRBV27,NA,CASSLTIGGPYEQYF,TGTGCCAGCAGTTTGACTATCGGGGGACCCTACGAGCAGTACTTC
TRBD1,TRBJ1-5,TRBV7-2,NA,CASSLGMGDRPNQPQHF,TGTGCCAGCAGCTTAGGGATGGGGGACAGACCGAATCAGCCCCAGCATTTT
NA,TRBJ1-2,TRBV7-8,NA,CASSIKGANYGYTF,TGTGCCAGCAGCATAAAGGGAGCTAACTATGGCTACACCTTC
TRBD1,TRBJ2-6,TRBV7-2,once,CASSLGPGQGFSGANVLTF,TGTGCCAGCAGCTTAGGACCGGGACAGGGTTTCTCTGGGGCCAACGTCCTGACTTTC
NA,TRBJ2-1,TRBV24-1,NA,CATSDPRQYPNAEQFF,TGTGCCACCAGTGACCCGAGACAGTACCCCAATGCTGAGCAGTTCTTC
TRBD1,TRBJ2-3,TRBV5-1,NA,CASTLPGTGGTDTQYF,TGCGCCAGCACGCTGCCCGGGACAGGGGGCACAGATACGCAGTATTTT
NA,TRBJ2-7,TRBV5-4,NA,CASSPGTTSYYEQYF,TGTGCCAGCAGCCCCGGGACAACGTCCTACTACGAGCAGTACTTC
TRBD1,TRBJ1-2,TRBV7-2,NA,CASSLTGTAISGYTF,TGTGCCAGCAGCTTGACCGGGACAGCCATCTCTGGCTACACCTTC
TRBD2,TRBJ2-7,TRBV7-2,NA,CASSRTSATHEQYF,TGTGCCAGCAGCCGGACTAGCGCGACCCACGAGCAGTACTTC
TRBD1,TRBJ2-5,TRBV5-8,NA,CASSLDRGAQETQYF,TGTGCCAGCAGCTTGGACAGGGGGGCACAAGAGACCCAGTACTTC
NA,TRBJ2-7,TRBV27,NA,CASSGGPTYEQYF,TGTGCCAGCAGTGGAGGGCCGACCTACGAGCAGTACTTC
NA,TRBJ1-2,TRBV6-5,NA,CASIPGSATFYGYTF,TGTGCCAGCATCCCGGGTTCCGCTACCTTCTATGGCTACACCTTC
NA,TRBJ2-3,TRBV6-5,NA,CASSPMTRDTQYF,TGTGCCAGCAGTCCCATGACTAGAGATACGCAGTATTTT
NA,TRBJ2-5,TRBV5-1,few,CASSLGVTAGQETQYF,TGCGCCAGCAGCTTGGGTGTCACGGCGGGACAAGAGACCCAGTACTTC
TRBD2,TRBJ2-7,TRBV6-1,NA,CASSELAGRYEQYF,TGTGCCAGCAGTGAACTAGCGGGAAGGTACGAGCAGTACTTC
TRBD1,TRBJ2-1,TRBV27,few,CASSPPGTGNKDEQFF,TGTGCCAGCAGCCCTCCCGGGACAGGGAATAAGGATGAGCAGTTCTTC
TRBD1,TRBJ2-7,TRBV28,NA,CASSSTGTGEREQYF,TGTGCCAGCAGCTCCACCGGGACAGGGGAACGCGAGCAGTACTTC
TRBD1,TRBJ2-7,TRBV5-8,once,CASTPFKTGTPYEQYF,TGTGCCAGCACCCCTTTTAAGACAGGGACCCCGTACGAGCAGTACTTC
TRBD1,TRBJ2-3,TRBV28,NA,CASSDQGQFTDTQYF,TGTGCCAGCAGTGATCAGGGACAGTTCACAGATACGCAGTATTTT
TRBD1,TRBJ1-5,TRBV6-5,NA,CASSYSHRGDQPQHF,TGTGCCAGCAGTTACTCGCACAGGGGTGATCAGCCCCAGCATTTT
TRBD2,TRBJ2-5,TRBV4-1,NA,CASSQSPSGGAETQYF,TGCGCCAGCAGCCAGTCGCCTAGCGGGGGGGCTGAGACCCAGTACTTC
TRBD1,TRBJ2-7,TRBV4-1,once,CASSQGQGSYEQYF,TGCGCCAGCAGCCAAGGACAGGGCTCCTACGAGCAGTACTTC
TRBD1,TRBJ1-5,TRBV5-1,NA,CASSFGTGYNQPQHF,TGCGCCAGCAGCTTTGGGACAGGTTATAATCAGCCCCAGCATTTT
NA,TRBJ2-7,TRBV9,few,CASSVAGSGLYEQYF,TGTGCCAGCAGCGTAGCTGGGAGCGGACTCTACGAGCAGTACTTC
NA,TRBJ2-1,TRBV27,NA,CASKVPLGISQFF,TGTGCCAGCAAAGTGCCCCTAGGTATATCCCAGTTCTTC
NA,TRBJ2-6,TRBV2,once,CASAEGTNVLTF,TGTGCCAGCGCGGAGGGAACCAACGTCCTGACTTTC
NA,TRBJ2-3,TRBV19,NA,CASSITGVSTDTQYF,TGTGCCAGTAGTATAACAGGAGTTAGCACAGATACGCAGTATTTT
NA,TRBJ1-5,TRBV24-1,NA,CATSDPGEPQHF,TGTGCCACCAGTGATCCAGGCGAGCCCCAGCATTTT
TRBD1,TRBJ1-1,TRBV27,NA,CASRPTGLGAEAFF,TGTGCCAGCAGACCGACAGGGTTGGGCGCTGAAGCTTTCTTT
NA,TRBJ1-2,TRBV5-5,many,CASRTSTEANYGYTF,TGTGCCAGCAGAACCTCGACCGAGGCTAACTATGGCTACACCTTC
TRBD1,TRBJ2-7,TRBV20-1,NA,CRAGGSYEQYF,TGCAGGGCAGGGGGCTCCTACGAGCAGTACTTC
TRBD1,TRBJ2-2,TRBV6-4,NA,CARGQGNGRELFF,TGTGCCAGGGGACAGGGAAATGGGAGGGAGCTGTTTTTT
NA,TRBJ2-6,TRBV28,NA,CASSIPRGGANVLTF,TGTGCCAGCAGTATTCCTCGCGGAGGGGCCAACGTCCTGACTTTC
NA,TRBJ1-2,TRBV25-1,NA,CASSGYRVSGYTF,TGTGCCAGCAGTGGTTACAGGGTGTCGGGCTACACCTTC
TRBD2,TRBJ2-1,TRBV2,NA,CASTGGSGIAYNEQFF,TGTGCCAGCACCGGTGGTAGCGGGATCGCCTACAATGAGCAGTTCTTC
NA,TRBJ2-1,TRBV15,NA,CATSRDLLNEQFF,TGTGCCACCAGCAGAGATCTGCTAAATGAGCAGTTCTTC
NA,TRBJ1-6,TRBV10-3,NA,CAISEDPVIPLHF,TGTGCCATCAGTGAGGATCCAGTGATACCCCTCCACTTT
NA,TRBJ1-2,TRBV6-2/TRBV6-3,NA,CASSYPTGYYGYTF,TGTGCCAGCAGTTACCCCACAGGGTACTATGGCTACACCTTC
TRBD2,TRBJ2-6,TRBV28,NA,CASSPGLGGTGANVLTF,TGTGCCAGCAGTCCGGGACTGGGGGGGACTGGGGCCAACGTCCTGACTTTC
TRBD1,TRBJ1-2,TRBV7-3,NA,CASSSAGTGWDGYTF,TGTGCCAGCAGCTCAGCCGGGACAGGGTGGGACGGCTACACCTTC
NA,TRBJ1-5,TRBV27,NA,CASSLAQGNQPQHF,TGTGCCAGCAGTTTAGCCCAGGGGAATCAGCCCCAGCATTTT
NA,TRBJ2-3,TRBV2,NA,CASRTTRIDTQYF,TGTGCCAGCAGAACGACTAGAATTGATACGCAGTATTTT
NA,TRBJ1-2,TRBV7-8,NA,CASSLGAVTSYGYTF,TGTGCCAGCAGCTTAGGGGCCGTGACGAGCTATGGCTACACCTTC